This T cell receptor (beta chain) comes out of a study of cytomegalovirus exposure and HLA in healthy donors. Turning to the study itself: Some 85 million unique TCRs from HLA-typed donors were held in an early data release. Of 300 to 500 genotyped donors, about 80% clustered with self-reported Caucasian donors.

The PCR ran on 60 Vbeta and 13 Jbeta primers. Profiling relied on immunoSEQ multiplex PCR, and the TCRdb table lists in-frame clones only, not all of them. The data hold some 190,000 clones, with around 90% observed a single time. V was pared by 5 bases and J by 1 base, with 6 bases of the junction left unmatched. This CDR3 comprises 15 residues. The V gene's germline CDR1 is SGHTA and CDR2 FQGNSA. Sequencing was performed on PBMCs. V and J are TRBV7-2 and TRBJ2-5, with 8 bases aligning to TRBD2. The sequence came from a boy between 2 and 10 years old in good health and CMV-seronegative. CDR3 protein: CASSRGLASQETQYF. In nucleotides, the CDR3 is TGTGCCAGCAGCCGAGGACTAGCTAGCCAAGAGACCCAGTACTTC.